The next 23 T cell receptor beta chains were all read from a single sample in a study of control samples from healthy donors and cancer patients. Repertoires were generated with immunoSEQ multiplex PCR, while TCRdb's copy carries only in-frame clones and drops some. The sample consists of roughly 200,000 clones, about 93% of them appearing once. What was sequenced was blood. The receptor source for this set is a man in his fifties or sixties in good health.

Here the CDR3 DNA reads TGTGCCAGTAGTACCTACAGGGACAATCAGCCCCAGCATTTT. This translates into CASSTYRDNQPQHF. This chain connects TRBV19 to TRBJ1-5; maybe TRBD1 (6 bases). The CDR3 is made up of 14 amino acids. V lost 4 bases and J lost 3, with 10 bases in between. Germline V gives CDR1 LNHDA, CDR2 SQIVND (reference sequence).

This clone was detected only once. The CDR3 loop reads CASSQDREGRNTEAFF. The CDR3 region has the DNA TGCGCCAGCAGCCAAGATCGGGAGGGGAGGAACACTGAAGCTTTCTTT. The chain couples TRBV4-1 to TRBJ1-1, with D possibly being TRBD1 (5 bases). CDR3 length: 16 residues. Germline V CDR1 and CDR2: MGHRA, YSYEKL. The V end was cut by 0 bases, the J end by 1 base, with 12 bases between.

The chain is built from TRBV6-5 and TRBJ1-1, with TRBD1 matching 7 bases. Trimming took 2 bases from V and 5 from J; bases not matched to a gene: 5. The CDR3 is made up of 14 amino acids. Germline lookup yields CDR1 MNHEY and CDR2 SVGAGI. CDR3 nucleotides: TGTGCCAGCAGTTACGACAGGGAGGGTACTGAAGCTTTCTTT. Translation: CASSYDREGTEAFF.

CDR3 in DNA: TGCGCCAGCAGTCCCGGTGGCTACGCGGGGGGGACAGATACGCAGTATTTT. Translated, it gives CASSPGGYAGGTDTQYF. The J gene is TRBJ2-3, the V gene TRBV5-1, with 9 bases aligning to TRBD2. V was pared by 5 bases and J by 3 bases, with 13 bases of the junction left unmatched. This CDR3 is 17 amino acids long. Germline V lookup: CDR1 SGHRS, CDR2 YFSETQ.

The CDR3 DNA follows: TGCAGCGGGACAGGGGGGGACGCCAGCTCCTACAATGAGCAGTTCTTC. Residues: CSGTGGDASSYNEQFF. V gene TRBV29-1 combines with J gene TRBJ2-1, with 10 nucleotides matching TRBD1. Looked up from germline, CDR1 is SQVTM and CDR2 is ANQGSEA. The CDR3 has 16 residues. Losses at the gene ends were 7 bases for V and 0 bases for J; bases not matched to a gene: 9.

To note about this clone: This specimen includes other DNA sequences encoding the same CDR3. The chain has TRBV6-5 and TRBJ1-1; a possible D gene is TRBD1 (5 bases). The V gene lost 0 bases and the J gene lost 4 bases, with 12 bases spanning the gap. The CDR3 totals 15 residues. The germline V gene has CDR1 MNHEY and CDR2 SVGAGI. CDR3: CASSYSRQGRTEAFF. The CDR3 nucleotides read TGTGCCAGCAGTTACTCTCGCCAGGGACGCACTGAAGCTTTCTTT.

This sequence joins TRBV6-4 and TRBJ2-7; D may be TRBD1 or TRBD2 (5 bases each). CDR1 is MRHNA, CDR2 SNTAGT, per germline. Trimming took off 4 bases at V and 3 bases at J, with 25 bases between the two ends. The CDR3 runs 18 residues. The CDR3 region is CASSGDSGRYDEIYEQYV. CDR3 DNA sequence: TGTGCCAGCAGTGGCGACAGCGGCAGGTATGATGAAATCTACGAGCAGTACGTC.

The CDR3, as DNA: TGTGCCAGCAGCCAAGATTGGGGTAATGAGCAGTTCTTC. This sequence encodes CASSQDWGNEQFF. This chain links TRBV3-1 (or the pseudogene TRBV3-2) with TRBJ2-1, with D unclear. Germline V gene data show CDR1 as LGHDT and CDR2 as YNNKEL (reference sequence). Between the trimmed V and J ends, which lost 0 bases and 7 bases, there was a span of 7 bases. The CDR3 contains 13 residues.

The rearrangement joins TRBV5-1 to TRBJ1-3; D not certain. Per germline, CDR1 SGHRS and CDR2 YFSETQ. The CDR3 loop spans 10 amino acids. V shed 5 bases and J shed 5 bases, with 2 bases lying between them. CDR3 nucleotide sequence: TGCGCCAGCAGTAGAAACACCATATATTTT. This encodes CASSRNTIYF.

This clone has only one observation. The chain is built from TRBV30 and TRBJ1-5, with TRBD1 identical over 7 bases. The germline V gene encodes CDR1 GTSNPN and CDR2 SVGIG (reference sequence). The CDR3 extends over 16 amino acids. The J segment lost 1 base and the V segment lost 5 bases, leaving 11 bases of the junction unmatched. The CDR3 region has the DNA TGTGCCTGGTCTTCTGGAGGGGGCGAGAGCAATCAGCCCCAGCATTTT. Protein product: CAWSSGGGESNQPQHF.

This clone was recorded once. The rearrangement joins TRBV29-1 to TRBJ1-2, with TRBD1 as a possible D gene (6 bases). The CDR3 totals 11 residues. Germline loops: CDR1 SQVTM, CDR2 ANQGSEA. Trimming took 4 bases from V and 8 from J, leaving 11 bases between them. The CDR3 sequence is CSVGATGGYTF. In DNA, the CDR3 is TGCAGCGTTGGGGCCACAGGGGGCTACACCTTC.

The chain has TRBV3-1 (or the pseudogene TRBV3-2) and TRBJ2-1; 15 nucleotides agree with TRBD2. The V gene end was trimmed by 0 bases and the J gene end by 10 bases; junction bases not matched to a gene: 7. CDR3 length equals 17 residues. The germline V gene encodes CDR1 LGHDT and CDR2 YNNKEL (reference sequence). CDR3 sequence: CASSQDGGLAGGREQFF. CDR3 sequence (DNA): TGTGCCAGCAGCCAAGATGGGGGACTAGCGGGGGGTCGAGAGCAGTTCTTC.

The rearrangement uses TRBV7-8 and TRBJ2-1; D gene unclear. V was cut by 1 base and J by 2 bases, with 12 bases left in between. Per germline, CDR1 SGHVS and CDR2 FQNEAQ. The CDR3 extends over 16 amino acids. The CDR3 DNA follows: TGTGCCAGCAGCTTAGGAGGTTCAAAAACCTACAATGAGCAGTTCTTC. It specifies CASSLGGSKTYNEQFF.

The gene calls are TRBV11-3 and TRBJ2-5, with a possible D match to TRBD1 (5 bases). The germline gives CDR1 SGHNT, CDR2 YENEEA. The CDR3 is 13 amino acids. V lost 1 base to trimming and J lost 5 bases, with 8 bases between them. CDR3 amino acids: CASSLGGAETQYF. The CDR3 coding sequence is TGTGCCAGCAGCTTAGGGGGCGCTGAGACCCAGTACTTC.

This clone was observed a handful of times. This chain links TRBV6-2 or TRBV6-3 with TRBJ2-7, with D perhaps matching TRBD1 (6 bases). V gave up 5 bases and J gave up 3 bases, with 20 bases separating them. The CDR3 is made up of 16 amino acids. In germline, CDR1 is MNHEY, CDR2 SVGEGT. CDR3 protein: CASSTPTGTQNYEQYF. CDR3 nucleotides: TGTGCCAGCAGTACCCCCACCGGGACACAAAACTACGAGCAGTACTTC.

This rearrangement joins TRBV3-1 (or the pseudogene TRBV3-2) to TRBJ1-2; TRBD1 matches at 12 bases. Germline V gene sequence: CDR1 LGHDT, CDR2 YNNKEL (reference sequence). Germline trimming cut 4 bases from V and 8 bases from J; bases unmatched to any gene: 5. This CDR3 spans 14 amino acids. The CDR3 DNA is TGTGCCAGCAGCCTGGGACAGGGGGCGCGAGGCTACACCTTC. The encoded protein is CASSLGQGARGYTF.

This clone appeared a single time. This rearrangement joins TRBV6-2 or TRBV6-3 to TRBJ2-2; TRBD1 aligns across 7 bases. The CDR3 contains 15 residues. Germline V CDR1 and CDR2: MNHEY, SVGEGT. With V trimmed by 4 bases and J by 4 bases, 6 bases remained unmatched. CDR3 DNA sequence: TGTGCCAGCAGTTTGCAGGGGGTAGGCACCGGGGAGCTGTTTTTT. It yields the protein CASSLQGVGTGELFF.

This sequence joins TRBV20-1 and TRBJ1-4; 9 positions agree with TRBD1. CDR1 and CDR2 from the germline V gene are DFQATT and SNEGSKA (reference sequence). The CDR3 is 10 residues long. Trimming took 5 bases from V and 14 from J; bases not matched to a gene: 3. In DNA, the CDR3 is TGCAGTGCTTACGGGACAGGGCTGTTTTTT. Its translation: CSAYGTGLFF.

This clone was seen a single time. The chain is built from TRBV6-6 and TRBJ2-7, with 9 bases lining up with TRBD2. V trimming: 6 bases; J trimming: 2 bases; junction bases outside the gene matches: 8. CDR1 and CDR2 from the germline V gene are MNHNY and SVGAGI (reference sequence). The CDR3 contains 15 residues. This chain's CDR3 is CASSPRSGGTYEQYV. The CDR3 DNA is TGTGCCAGCAGCCCGAGGAGCGGGGGGACCTACGAGCAGTACGTC.

The V and J genes are TRBV7-2 and TRBJ2-7; 8 nucleotides align to TRBD1. V gave up 6 bases and J gave up 1 base; unmatched junction bases: 5. Looked up from germline, CDR1 is SGHTA and CDR2 is FQGNSA. CDR3 size: 14 residues. The CDR3 loop reads CASRPGGSSYEQYF. The CDR3 DNA is TGTGCCAGCAGACCAGGGGGCTCATCCTACGAGCAGTACTTC.

This rearrangement joins TRBV6-4 to TRBJ1-1, with TRBD1 as a possible D gene (6 bases). V gave up 6 bases and J gave up 1 base, with 12 bases separating them. The V gene's germline CDR1 is MRHNA and CDR2 SNTAGT. The CDR3 covers 14 residues. CDR3 nucleotide sequence: TGTGCCAGCAGCCAGGGGTCCCGGAACACTGAAGCTTTCTTT. Amino acid sequence: CASSQGSRNTEAFF.

The J gene is TRBJ1-1, the V gene TRBV19; D unresolved. V was cut by 7 bases and J by 2 bases, with 14 bases left in between. Germline V CDR1 and CDR2: LNHDA, SQIVND (reference sequence). CDR3 length: 14 residues. The CDR3 nucleotides read TGTGCCAGTAAAGAGGGAGCCTCAAACACTGAAGCTTTCTTT. Its protein is CASKEGASNTEAFF.

J is TRBJ1-1 and V is TRBV5-1; D is unresolved. The CDR3 runs 17 residues. With 4 bases removed from V and 4 bases from J, the gap between germline ends came to 23 bases. Germline V CDR1 and CDR2: SGHRS, YFSETQ. CDR3 nucleotides: TGCGCCAGCAGCCCCGGGGTTGTCACCCGGCGGTCCACTGAAGCTTTCTTT. Its translation: CASSPGVVTRRSTEAFF.